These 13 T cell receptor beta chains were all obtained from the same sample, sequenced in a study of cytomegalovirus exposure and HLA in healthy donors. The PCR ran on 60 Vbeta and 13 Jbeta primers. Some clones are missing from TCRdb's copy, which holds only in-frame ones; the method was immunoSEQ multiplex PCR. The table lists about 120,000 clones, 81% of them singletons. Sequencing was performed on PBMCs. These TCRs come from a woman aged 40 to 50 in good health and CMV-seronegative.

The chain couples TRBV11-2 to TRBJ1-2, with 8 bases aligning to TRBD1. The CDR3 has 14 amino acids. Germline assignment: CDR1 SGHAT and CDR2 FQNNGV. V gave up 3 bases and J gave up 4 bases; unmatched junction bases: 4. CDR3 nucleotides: TGTGCCAGCAGCTTCGCAGGGGGCGGCTATGGCTACACCTTC. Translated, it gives CASSFAGGGYGYTF. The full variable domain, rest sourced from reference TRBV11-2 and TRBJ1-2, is EAGVAQSPRYKIIEKRQSVAFWCNPISGHATLYWYQQILGQGPKLLIQFQNNGVVDDSQLPKDRFSAERLKGVDSTLKIQPAKLEDSAVYLCASSFAGGGYGYTFGSGTRLTVV.

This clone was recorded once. The CDR3 loop reads CASSPDSYNEQFF. CDR3 coding DNA: TGTGCCAGCAGCCCAGACTCCTACAATGAGCAGTTCTTC. The chain has TRBV2 and TRBJ2-1; D call uncertain. The CDR3 totals 13 residues. CDR1 SNHLY and CDR2 FYNNEI come from the germline V gene. V dropped 6 bases and J dropped 0 bases, with 6 bases sitting between them.

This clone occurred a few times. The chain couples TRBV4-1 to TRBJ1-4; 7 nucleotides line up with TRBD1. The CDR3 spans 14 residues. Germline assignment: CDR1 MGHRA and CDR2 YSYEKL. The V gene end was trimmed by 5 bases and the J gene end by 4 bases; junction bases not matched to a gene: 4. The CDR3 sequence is CASSYRGGNEKLFF. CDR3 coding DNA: TGCGCCAGCAGCTACAGGGGTGGTAATGAAAAACTGTTTTTT.

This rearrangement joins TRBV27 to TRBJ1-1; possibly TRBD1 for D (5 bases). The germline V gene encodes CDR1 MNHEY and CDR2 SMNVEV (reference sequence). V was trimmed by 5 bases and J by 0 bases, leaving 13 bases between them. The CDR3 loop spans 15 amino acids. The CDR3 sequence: CASSADVGLNTEAFF. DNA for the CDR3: TGTGCCAGCAGTGCCGATGTGGGGCTGAACACTGAAGCTTTCTTT.

The chain's CDR3 is CASSPRGGGGPSYNEQFF. As DNA, the CDR3 is TGTGCCAGCAGCCCTCGGGGTGGGGGAGGGCCATCCTACAATGAGCAGTTCTTC. The J gene is TRBJ2-1, the V gene TRBV13, with 7 bases fitting TRBD2. Germline CDR1 PRHDT, CDR2 FYEKMQ (reference sequence). The CDR3 sequence is 18 residues long. V trimming: 5 bases; J trimming: 1 base; junction bases outside the gene matches: 14.

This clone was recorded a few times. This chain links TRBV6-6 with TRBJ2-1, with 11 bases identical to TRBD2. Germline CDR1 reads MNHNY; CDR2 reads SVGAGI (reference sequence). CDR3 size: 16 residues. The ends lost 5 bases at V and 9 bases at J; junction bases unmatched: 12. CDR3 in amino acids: CASSTGLAGGRSEQFF. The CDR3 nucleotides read TGTGCCAGCAGTACGGGGTTAGCGGGAGGGCGGAGTGAGCAGTTCTTC.

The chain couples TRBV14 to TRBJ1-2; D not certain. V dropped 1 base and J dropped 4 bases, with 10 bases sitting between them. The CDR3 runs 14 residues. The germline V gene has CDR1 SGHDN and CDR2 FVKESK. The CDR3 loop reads CASSQAFTAYGYTF. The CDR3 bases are TGTGCCAGCAGCCAAGCGTTCACAGCCTATGGCTACACCTTC.

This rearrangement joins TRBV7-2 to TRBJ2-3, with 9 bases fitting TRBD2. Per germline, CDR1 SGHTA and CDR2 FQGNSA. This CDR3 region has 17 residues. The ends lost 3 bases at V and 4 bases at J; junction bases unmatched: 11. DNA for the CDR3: TGTGCCAGCAGCTTCTTCGCTAGCGGGGCGGGGGCAGATACGCAGTATTTT. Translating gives CASSFFASGAGADTQYF.

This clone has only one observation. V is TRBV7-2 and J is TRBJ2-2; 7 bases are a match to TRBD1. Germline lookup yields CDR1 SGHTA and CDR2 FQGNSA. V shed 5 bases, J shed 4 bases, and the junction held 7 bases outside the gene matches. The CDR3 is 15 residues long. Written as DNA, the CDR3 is TGTGCCAGCAGCCTACCGGGACAGCCCACCGGGGAGCTGTTTTTT. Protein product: CASSLPGQPTGELFF.

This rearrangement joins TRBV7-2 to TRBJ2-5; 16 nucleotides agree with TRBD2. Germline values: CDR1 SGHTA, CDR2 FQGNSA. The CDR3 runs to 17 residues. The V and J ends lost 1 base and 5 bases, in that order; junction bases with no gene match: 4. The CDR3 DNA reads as TGTGCCAGCAGCTTAGTGGGGACTAGCGGGAGGGGGGAGACCCAGTACTTC. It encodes CASSLVGTSGRGETQYF.

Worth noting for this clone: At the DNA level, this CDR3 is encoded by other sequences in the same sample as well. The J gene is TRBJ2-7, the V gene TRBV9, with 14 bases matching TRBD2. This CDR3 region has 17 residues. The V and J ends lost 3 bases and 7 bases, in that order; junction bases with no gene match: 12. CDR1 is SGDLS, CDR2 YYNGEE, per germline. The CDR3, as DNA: TGTGCCAGCAGCGCAGCGGGACTAGCGGGAGTTTCGGGGGAGCAGTACTTC. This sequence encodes CASSAAGLAGVSGEQYF.

DNA of the CDR3: TGTGCCAGTAGTACGGGACTAGCGGGAGGGCCAACAGATACGCAGTATTTT. Translated: CASSTGLAGGPTDTQYF. The chain recombines TRBV19 with TRBJ2-3, with 16 bases lining up with TRBD2. The V gene's germline CDR1 is LNHDA and CDR2 SQIVND (reference sequence). This CDR3 contains 17 residues. Trimming cost V 4 bases and J 3 bases; bases outside gene matches: 4.

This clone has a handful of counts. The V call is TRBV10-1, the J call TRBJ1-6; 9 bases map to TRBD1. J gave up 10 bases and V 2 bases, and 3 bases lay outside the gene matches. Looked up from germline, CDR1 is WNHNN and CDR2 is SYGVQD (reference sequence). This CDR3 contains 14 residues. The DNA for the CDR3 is TGCGCCAGCAGTGAGCGGACAGGGGACTCACCCCTCCACTTT. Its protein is CASSERTGDSPLHF.